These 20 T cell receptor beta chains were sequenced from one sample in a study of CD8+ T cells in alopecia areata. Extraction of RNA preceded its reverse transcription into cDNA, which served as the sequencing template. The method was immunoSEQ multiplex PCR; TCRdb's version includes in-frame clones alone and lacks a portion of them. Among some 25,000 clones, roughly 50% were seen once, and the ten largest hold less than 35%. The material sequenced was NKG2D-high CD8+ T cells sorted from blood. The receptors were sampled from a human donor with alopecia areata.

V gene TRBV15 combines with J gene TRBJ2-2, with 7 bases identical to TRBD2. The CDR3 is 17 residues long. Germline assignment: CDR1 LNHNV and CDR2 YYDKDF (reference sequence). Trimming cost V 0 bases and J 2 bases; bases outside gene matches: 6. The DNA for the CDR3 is TGTGCCACCAGCAGAGATCGCGGGAGAATAAACACCGGGGAGCTGTTTTTT. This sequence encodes CATSRDRGRINTGELFF.

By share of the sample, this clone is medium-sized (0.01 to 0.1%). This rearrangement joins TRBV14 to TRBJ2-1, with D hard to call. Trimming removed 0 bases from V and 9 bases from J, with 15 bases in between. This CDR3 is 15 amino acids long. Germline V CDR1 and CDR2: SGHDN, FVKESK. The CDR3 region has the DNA TGTGCCAGCAGCCAAGATTGGGAACAGATCGGTGAGCAGTTCTTC. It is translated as CASSQDWEQIGEQFF. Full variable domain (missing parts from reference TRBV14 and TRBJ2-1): EAGVTQFPSHSVIEKGQTVTLRCDPISGHDNLYWYRRVMGKEIKFLLHFVKESKQDESGMPNNRFLAERTGGTYSTLKVQPAELEDSGVYFCASSQDWEQIGEQFFGPGTRLTVL.

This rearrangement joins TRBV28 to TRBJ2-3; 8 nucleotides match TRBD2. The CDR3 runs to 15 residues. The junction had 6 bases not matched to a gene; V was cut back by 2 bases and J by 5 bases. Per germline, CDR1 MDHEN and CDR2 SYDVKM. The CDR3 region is CASSLKGLAVDTQYF. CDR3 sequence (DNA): TGTGCCAGCAGTTTAAAAGGACTAGCAGTAGATACGCAGTATTTT.

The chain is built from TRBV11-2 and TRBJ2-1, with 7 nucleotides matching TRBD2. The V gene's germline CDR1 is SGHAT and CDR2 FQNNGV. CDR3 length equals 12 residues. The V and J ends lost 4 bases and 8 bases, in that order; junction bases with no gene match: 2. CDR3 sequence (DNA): TGTGCCAGCAGCTGGGGGGGAGATGAGCAGTTCTTC. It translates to CASSWGGDEQFF.

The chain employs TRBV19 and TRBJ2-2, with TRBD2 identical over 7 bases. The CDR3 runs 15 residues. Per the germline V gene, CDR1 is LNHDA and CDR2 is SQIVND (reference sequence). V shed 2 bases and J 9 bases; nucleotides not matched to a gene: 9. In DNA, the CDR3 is TGTGCCAGTAGTATAATCACTAGCGAACTGCGGGAGCTGTTTTTT. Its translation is CASSIITSELRELFF.

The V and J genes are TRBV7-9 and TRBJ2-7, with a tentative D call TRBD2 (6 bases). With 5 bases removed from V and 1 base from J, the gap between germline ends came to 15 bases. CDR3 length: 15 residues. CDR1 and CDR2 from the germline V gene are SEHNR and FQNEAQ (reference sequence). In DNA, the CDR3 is TGTGCCAGCAGCATAGAGACTAGGGTTTCCTACGAGCAGTACTTC. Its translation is CASSIETRVSYEQYF. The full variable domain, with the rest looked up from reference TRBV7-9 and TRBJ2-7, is DTGVSQNPRHKITKRGQNVTFRCDPISEHNRLYWYRQTLGQGPEFLTYFQNEAQLEKSRLLSDRFSAERPKGSFSTLEIQRTEQGDSAMYLCASSIETRVSYEQYFGPGTRLTVT.

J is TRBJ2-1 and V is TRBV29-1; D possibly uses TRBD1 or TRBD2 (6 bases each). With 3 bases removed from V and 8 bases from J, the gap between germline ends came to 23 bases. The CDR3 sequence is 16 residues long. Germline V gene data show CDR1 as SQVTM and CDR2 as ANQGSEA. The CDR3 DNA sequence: TGCAGCGTTGAGGGGGGCGGGGAACTCAAGCCCTATGAGCAGTTCTTC. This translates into CSVEGGGELKPYEQFF.

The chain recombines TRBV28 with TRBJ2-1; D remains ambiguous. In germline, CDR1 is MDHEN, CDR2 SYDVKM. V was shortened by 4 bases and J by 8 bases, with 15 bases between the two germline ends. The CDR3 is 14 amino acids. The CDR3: CASSSPRLGDEQFF. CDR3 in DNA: TGTGCCAGCAGTTCCCCCCGGCTTGGAGATGAGCAGTTCTTC.

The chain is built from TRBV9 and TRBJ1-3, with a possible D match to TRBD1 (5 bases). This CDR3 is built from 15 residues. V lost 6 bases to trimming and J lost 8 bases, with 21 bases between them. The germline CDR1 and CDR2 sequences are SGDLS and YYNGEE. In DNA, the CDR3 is TGTGCCAGCACCGCCGGGGCGAATGGTCTCCACACCATATATTTT. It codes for CASTAGANGLHTIYF.

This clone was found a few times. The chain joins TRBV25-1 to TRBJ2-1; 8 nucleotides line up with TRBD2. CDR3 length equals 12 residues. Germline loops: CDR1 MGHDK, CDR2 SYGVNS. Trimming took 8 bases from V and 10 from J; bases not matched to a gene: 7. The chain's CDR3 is CASGLATGEQFF. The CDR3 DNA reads TGTGCCAGCGGACTAGCTACGGGGGAGCAGTTCTTC.

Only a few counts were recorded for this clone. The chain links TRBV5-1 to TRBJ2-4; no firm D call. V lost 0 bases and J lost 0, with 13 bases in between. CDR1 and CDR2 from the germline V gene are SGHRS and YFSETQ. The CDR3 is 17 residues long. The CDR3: CASSLAWEGAAKNIQYF. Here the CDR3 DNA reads TGCGCCAGCAGCTTGGCCTGGGAAGGAGCAGCCAAAAACATTCAGTACTTC. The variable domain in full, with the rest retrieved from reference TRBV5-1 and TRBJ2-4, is KAGVTQTPRYLIKTRGQQVTLSCSPISGHRSVSWYQQTPGQGLQFLFEYFSETQRNKGNFPGRFSGRQFSNSRSEMNVSTLELGDSALYLCASSLAWEGAAKNIQYFGAGTRLSVL.

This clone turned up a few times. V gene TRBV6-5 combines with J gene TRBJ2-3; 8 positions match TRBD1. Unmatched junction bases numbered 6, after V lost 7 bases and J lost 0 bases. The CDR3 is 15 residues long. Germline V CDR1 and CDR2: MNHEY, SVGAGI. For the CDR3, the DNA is TGTGCCAGCATTCTGAACAGGGGGAGCACAGATACGCAGTATTTT. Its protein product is CASILNRGSTDTQYF.

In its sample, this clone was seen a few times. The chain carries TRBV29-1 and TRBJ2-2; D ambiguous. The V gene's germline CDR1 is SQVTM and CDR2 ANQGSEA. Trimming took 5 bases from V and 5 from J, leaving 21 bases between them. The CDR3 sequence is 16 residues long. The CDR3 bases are TGCAGCGTTCGTGACTCCCTGAGCCGGTATACCGGGGAGCTGTTTTTT. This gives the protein CSVRDSLSRYTGELFF.

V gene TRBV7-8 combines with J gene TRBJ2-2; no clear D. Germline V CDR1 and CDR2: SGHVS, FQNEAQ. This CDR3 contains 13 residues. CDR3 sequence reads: CLSSLEPTGELFF. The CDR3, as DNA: TGTCTGTCGTCGTTGGAGCCCACCGGGGAGCTGTTTTTT.

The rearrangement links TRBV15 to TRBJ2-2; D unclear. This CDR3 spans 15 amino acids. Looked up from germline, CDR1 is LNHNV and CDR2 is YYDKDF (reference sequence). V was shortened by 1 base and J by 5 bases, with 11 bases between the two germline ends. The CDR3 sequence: CATSRVMTATGELFF. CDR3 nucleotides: TGTGCCACCAGCAGAGTCATGACGGCTACCGGGGAGCTGTTTTTT. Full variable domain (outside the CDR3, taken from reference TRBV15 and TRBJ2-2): DAMVIQNPRYQVTQFGKPVTLSCSQTLNHNVMYWYQQKSSQAPKLLFHYYDKDFNNEADTPDNFQSRRPNTSFCFLDIRSPGLGDTAMYLCATSRVMTATGELFFGEGSRLTVL.

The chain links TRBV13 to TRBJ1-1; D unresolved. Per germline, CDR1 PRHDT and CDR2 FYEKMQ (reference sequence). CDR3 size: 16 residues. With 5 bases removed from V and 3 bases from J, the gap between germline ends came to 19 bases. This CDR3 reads CASSLNPGADDTEAFF. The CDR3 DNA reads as TGTGCCAGCAGCCTAAATCCCGGTGCAGACGACACTGAAGCTTTCTTT.

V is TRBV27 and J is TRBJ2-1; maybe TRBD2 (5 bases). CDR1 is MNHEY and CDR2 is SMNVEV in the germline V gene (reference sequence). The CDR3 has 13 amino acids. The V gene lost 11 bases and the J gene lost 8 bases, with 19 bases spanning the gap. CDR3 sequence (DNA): TGTGCCTCCTCGGTGTGGGCCGGGGATGAGCAGTTCTTC. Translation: CASSVWAGDEQFF.

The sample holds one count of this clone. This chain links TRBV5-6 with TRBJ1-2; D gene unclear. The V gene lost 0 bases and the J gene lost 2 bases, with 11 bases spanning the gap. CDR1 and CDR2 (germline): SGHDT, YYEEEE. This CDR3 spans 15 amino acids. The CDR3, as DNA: TGTGCCAGCAGCTTGGCGTCAGTCTTGAACTATGGCTACACCTTC. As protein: CASSLASVLNYGYTF.

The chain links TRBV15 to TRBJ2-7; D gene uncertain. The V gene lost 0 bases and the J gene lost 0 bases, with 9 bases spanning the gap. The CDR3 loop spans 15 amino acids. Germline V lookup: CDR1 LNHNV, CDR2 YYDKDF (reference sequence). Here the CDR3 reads CATSREARYSYEQYF. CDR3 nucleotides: TGTGCCACCAGCAGAGAAGCGAGGTACTCCTACGAGCAGTACTTC.

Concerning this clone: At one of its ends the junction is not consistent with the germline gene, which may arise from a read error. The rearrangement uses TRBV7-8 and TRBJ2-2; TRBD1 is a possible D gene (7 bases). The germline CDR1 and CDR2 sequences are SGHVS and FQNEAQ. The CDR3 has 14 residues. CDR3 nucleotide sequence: TGTGCCAGCAGCTTAGAGGGGGCAGGCGGGAAGCTGTTTTTT. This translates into CASSLEGAGGKLFF.